These 12 T cell receptor beta chains were all obtained from the same sample, sequenced in a study of low-dose radiotherapy and immunotherapy resistance in tumors. Primers targeting TRAV and TRBV primed first-strand cDNA, covering alpha and beta chains. A roughly 20-cycle PCR with a constant-region primer and V-primer adapter amplified TCRs. TCRdb reprocessed the reads via MiXCR and lists one record per CDR3 protein. The top ten clones hold about 4% of a sample with 95,000 to 100,000 distinct CDR3 sequences, roughly 20% of them seen once. This sample's time point: after trial treatment. Treatment denoted: LDRT plus nivolumab, ipilimumab, low-dose cyclophosphamide and aspirin (RACIN trial). The input for sequencing was PBMCs, taken after low-dose radiotherapy plus immunotherapy. These receptor sequences come from a male donor with prostate cancer.

There are many counts of this clonotype. The chain combines TRBV20-1 with TRBJ2-3; D not certain. The V gene lost 3 bases and the J gene lost 0 bases, with 13 bases spanning the gap. CDR3 size: 15 residues. The V gene's germline CDR1 is DFQATT and CDR2 SNEGSKA (reference sequence). The DNA for the CDR3 is TGCAGTGCTAGTTATGGCGGAACTAGCACAGATACGCAGTATTTT. Translating it yields CSASYGGTSTDTQYF.

In its sample, this clonotype was seen many times. J is TRBJ2-5 and V is TRBV7-6; the D is unclear. The V gene lost 3 bases and the J gene lost 5 bases, with 16 bases spanning the gap. Germline V gives CDR1 SGHVS, CDR2 FNYEAQ. This CDR3 comprises 15 residues. This CDR3 reads CASSLMVGFRETQYF. CDR3 DNA: TGTGCCAGCAGCTTGATGGTCGGCTTTCGGGAGACCCAGTACTTC.

This clonotype was recorded at least ten times. The chain couples TRBV6-2 or TRBV6-3 to TRBJ2-5; the D call may be TRBD1 or TRBD2 (6 bases each). From germline, CDR1 is MNHEY and CDR2 SVGEGT. The CDR3 totals 16 residues. Between the trimmed V and J ends, which lost 0 bases and 5 bases, there was a span of 16 bases. The CDR3 DNA reads TGTGCCAGCAGTTACTCAACTGGGGGGCTGGCGGAGACCCAGTACTTC. Translated: CASSYSTGGLAETQYF.

This clonotype was observed at least ten times. The chain combines TRBV5-4 with TRBJ2-5; no firm D call. The CDR3 is 13 amino acids. The germline gives CDR1 SGHNT, CDR2 YYREEE (reference sequence). V lost 5 bases and J lost 4, with 12 bases in between. DNA for the CDR3: TGTGCCAGCAGGAAGGCCGCCGGAGAGACCCAGTACTTC. Translation gives CASRKAAGETQYF.

This clonotype appeared many times. V gene TRBV7-2 combines with J gene TRBJ1-6, with 8 bases aligning to TRBD1. There are 15 residues in the CDR3. After removal of 4 bases from V and 8 bases from J, the junction contained 7 bases not matched to a gene. CDR1 SGHTA and CDR2 FQGNSA come from the germline V gene. The CDR3 sequence: CASSSAGTGYSPLHF. CDR3 nucleotide sequence: TGTGCCAGCAGCTCCGCCGGGACAGGCTATTCACCCCTCCACTTT.

In this sample, this clonotype turned up many times. The chain couples TRBV28 to TRBJ1-5; D is perhaps TRBD1 (5 bases). The V gene lost 5 bases and the J gene lost 6 bases, with 14 bases spanning the gap. Germline CDR1 MDHEN, CDR2 SYDVKM. The CDR3 sequence is 14 residues long. The CDR3 reads CASSAPGGVQPQHF. The CDR3 DNA follows: TGTGCCAGCAGTGCGCCAGGAGGGGTTCAGCCCCAGCATTTT.

This clonotype was counted many times. The V gene is TRBV20-1, the J gene TRBJ2-3; 10 bases are shared with TRBD1. Germline CDR1 is DFQATT and CDR2 is SNEGSKA (reference sequence). This CDR3 is built from 11 residues. Trimming took 6 bases from V and 9 from J; bases not matched to a gene: 3. The CDR3 sequence is CSADRGQTQYF. The DNA of the CDR3 is TGCAGTGCCGACAGGGGGCAGACGCAGTATTTT.

This clonotype was counted many times. The V call is TRBV12-3 or TRBV12-4, the J call TRBJ2-3, with 12 bases that match TRBD2. The CDR3 length is 14 residues. The V segment lost 10 bases and the J segment 11 bases; nucleotides outside the gene matches: 13. The CDR3 protein is CATRKGASGGEQYF. CDR3 nucleotide sequence: TGTGCCACCAGAAAGGGGGCTAGCGGGGGGGAGCAGTATTTT.

The table lists this clonotype with many counts. One junction end disagrees with the germline gene, perhaps due to a read error. J is TRBJ2-7 and V is TRBV5-3, with 9 bases aligning to TRBD2. TRBV5-3 is reported as an ORF; its role is uncertain. The CDR3 has 16 amino acids. CDR3 sequence: CASSLEASGKAYEQYF. For the CDR3, the DNA is TGTGCCAGCAGCTTAGAGGCTAGCGGGAAAGCCTACGAGCAGTACTTC.

This clonotype was observed many times. The chain has TRBV7-9 and TRBJ2-2, with D perhaps being TRBD1 or TRBD2 (6 bases each). Germline V lookup: CDR1 SEHNR, CDR2 FQNEAQ (reference sequence). The CDR3 is 14 residues long. Trimming removed 8 bases at V and 5 bases at J, with 15 bases between. The CDR3 here is CASEEGERTGELFF. Here the CDR3 DNA reads TGTGCCAGCGAGGAGGGGGAAAGGACCGGGGAGCTGTTTTTT.

At least ten counts were recorded for this clonotype. The J gene is TRBJ2-2, the V gene TRBV2; 8 nucleotides line up with TRBD2. Germline CDR1 reads SNHLY; CDR2 reads FYNNEI. This CDR3 has 15 residues. J was trimmed by 7 bases and V by 4 bases; bases with no gene match: 8. The CDR3 reads CASSAGAGVIGELFF. The CDR3 DNA reads as TGTGCCAGCAGTGCGGGAGCGGGGGTGATCGGGGAGCTGTTTTTT.

As to this clonotype: This may come from a read error, since a much larger clone is one base off. The chain couples TRBV7-9 to TRBJ1-5; D is possibly TRBD1 (6 bases). CDR3 length equals 13 residues. The V gene's germline CDR1 is SEHNR and CDR2 FQNEAQ (reference sequence). The CDR3 DNA reads TGTGCCAGCAGCTCCCTCTTTGGACAGCCCCGGCATTTT. Protein product: CASSSLFGQPRHF.